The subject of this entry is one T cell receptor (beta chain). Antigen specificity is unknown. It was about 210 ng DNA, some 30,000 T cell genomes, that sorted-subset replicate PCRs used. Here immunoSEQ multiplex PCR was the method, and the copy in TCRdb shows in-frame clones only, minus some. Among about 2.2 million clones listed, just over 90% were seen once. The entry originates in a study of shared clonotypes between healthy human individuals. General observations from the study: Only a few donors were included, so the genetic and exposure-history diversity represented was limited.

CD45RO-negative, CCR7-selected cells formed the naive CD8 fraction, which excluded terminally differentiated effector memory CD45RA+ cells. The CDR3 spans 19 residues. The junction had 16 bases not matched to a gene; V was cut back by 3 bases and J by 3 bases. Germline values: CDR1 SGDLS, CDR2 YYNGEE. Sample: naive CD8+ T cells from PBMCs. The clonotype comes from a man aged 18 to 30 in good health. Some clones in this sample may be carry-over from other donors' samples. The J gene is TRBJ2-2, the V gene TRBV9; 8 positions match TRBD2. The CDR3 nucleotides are TGTGCCAGCAGCGAAAACGTTTGGGGAGCGGGAGATGACACCGGGGAGCTGTTTTTT. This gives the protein CASSENVWGAGDDTGELFF. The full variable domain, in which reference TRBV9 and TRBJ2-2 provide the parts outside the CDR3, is DSGVTQTPKHLITATGQRVTLRCSPRSGDLSVYWYQQSLDQGLQFLIQYYNGEERAKGNILERFSAQQFPDLHSELNLSSLELGDSALYFCASSENVWGAGDDTGELFFGEGSRLTVL.